The clone carrying this TCR beta chain has a handful of counts. As yet, its antigen is unknown. Expressed TCRB transcripts were sequenced because the isolated RNA had all been reverse transcribed beforehand. Reads from naive, central memory and regulatory T cell samples averaged roughly 3.6 million. Sequencing was performed with immunoSEQ multiplex PCR; in TCRdb, only in-frame clones are kept and a portion is missing. The sample lists 600,000 to 700,000 clones; about an eighth were seen once. The V gene's germline CDR1 is SGHNT and CDR2 YYREEE (reference sequence). This CDR3 contains 14 residues. V lost 4 bases and J lost 3, with 14 bases in between. This specimen comes from a study of beta chain features in type 1 diabetes. Findings and limits, study-wide: Shortening that was moderate but significant affected the TCRB CDR3s of Type 1 diabetes patients in all four CD4+ subsets.

The chain carries TRBV5-4 and TRBJ2-7, with a possible D match to TRBD1 (6 bases). The material sequenced was naive CD4+ T cells from blood. The source is a man between 18 and 35 years old with type 1 diabetes. CDR3 in DNA: TGTGCCAGCAGCCCGGACAGACGAGACTACGAGCAGTACTTC. This gives the protein CASSPDRRDYEQYF.